The present TCR beta chain was sequenced within a study of blood T cell repertoires in COVID-19 (dated by TCRdb to between 2020 and 2021). Context from the whole study: Collaborator samples came from the United States, Italy and Spain and covered acute and convalescent phases of COVID-19. The prospective study material was composed of cDNA or gDNA derived from T cells, B-cell-depleted T cells, or PBMCs. The dataset comprised deeply sampled blood TCRbeta repertoires from subjects exposed to, actively infected with, or recovered from COVID-19. The repertoires were made available in a free public database intended to serve as a resource for research on the immune response to SARS-CoV-2. Samples were obtained from the ongoing ImmuneRACE study (first 160 participants) and from 1,254 subjects provided by 6 global collaborators. A de-identified subject ID, COVID-19 status, age in years and sex were almost always included in the sample metadata. HLA class I and class II types, where available, came from metadata supplied by the sample provider rather than from assay-based typing. Overall study outcomes, separate from this receptor: The quantity of clinical and demographic metadata differed by source and by participant and was supplied without curation.

As encoded in the germline V gene, CDR1 is SGDLS while CDR2 is YYNGEE. From its cysteine to its phenylalanine, the CDR3 spans 16 amino acids. Just CDR3 DNA is preserved here, 48 bases in frame from base 1. V has 4 bases trimmed and J has 0 bases trimmed; junction bases matching no gene number 5. TCRbeta CDR3 regions were amplified from genomic DNA using the immunoSEQ Assay, a bias-controlled multiplex PCR. In the original analysis: The number of nucleated cells in each sample was estimated by amplification of reference gene primers within the assay. Sequence reads were collapsed and filtered to measure the absolute abundance of every unique TCRbeta CDR3 rearrangement. For each sample, productive Simpson clonality was calculated by taking the square root of Simpson's diversity index across productive rearrangements. The table comes from immuneACCESS by way of TCRdb, which keeps in-frame sequences with V and J called. Part of the clones is missing from these tables; in studies checked, under half for an unresolved V gene and the rest for unknown reasons. Clonal size and the V and J genes are those of that table, whereas D and trimming came from the DNA. A total of around 230,000 clones appear in this sample, 82% of them only once. Clones ranked in the top ten supply 12% of the sample.

This clone was seen a few times. Its antigen remains unidentified. Qualities for individual bases were not recorded, and no much larger clone is one base off. The collaborating institutions used their own protocols to collect whole blood in K2EDTA tubes. For TCRbeta analysis, collaborators shipped samples in one of three forms: frozen whole blood, isolated PBMCs, or DNA extracted from either of those sample types. Sequences were obtained from peripheral blood. The TCR was taken from a woman aged 60-70 years with active or convalescent COVID-19. This chain is built from TRBV9 and TRBJ2-3; 10 nucleotides in the junction match TRBD2. The nucleotide sequence reads TGTGCCAGCAGCCCTCCTAGCGGGAGAAGCACAGATACGCAGTATTTT. Protein translation: CASSPPSGRSTDTQYF.